What follows are 18 T cell receptor beta chains derived from one specimen sequenced in a study of blood T cell repertoires in COVID-19. Profiling relied on immunoSEQ multiplex PCR, and the TCRdb table lists in-frame clones only, not all of them. The repertoire consists of about 300,000 clones, with around 85% occurring once and the leading ten covering approximately 1.5%. Sequenced material: peripheral blood. These receptors were obtained from a human donor with COVID-19, enrolled during active disease. The donor label of this sample is uncertain.

This clone was observed once. The rearrangement joins TRBV2 to TRBJ2-7, with 9 bases fitting TRBD2. The CDR3 covers 15 residues. Unmatched junction bases numbered 8, after V lost 5 bases and J lost 3 bases. Per germline, CDR1 SNHLY and CDR2 FYNNEI. CDR3 amino acids: CASSLLSGSYYEQYF. The DNA for the CDR3 is TGTGCCAGCAGTCTTCTTAGCGGGAGTTACTACGAGCAGTACTTC.

This clone turned up a few times. V gene TRBV5-4 combines with J gene TRBJ2-1, with 9 bases matching TRBD2. CDR1 SGHNT and CDR2 YYREEE come from the germline V gene (reference sequence). This CDR3 comprises 17 residues. V gave up 3 bases and J gave up 0 bases; unmatched junction bases: 7. Here the CDR3 DNA reads TGTGCCAGCAGCTCCCAATTTAGCGGGAGCTCCTACAATGAGCAGTTCTTC. It is translated as CASSSQFSGSSYNEQFF.

This chain uses TRBV24-1 with TRBJ1-2; 8 positions match TRBD1. V trimming: 6 bases; J trimming: 4 bases; junction bases outside the gene matches: 3. Germline CDR1 reads KGHDR; CDR2 reads SFDVKD. The CDR3 consists of 13 residues. The CDR3 region has the DNA TGTGCCACCAGTCCGACAGGGGCCTATGGCTACACCTTC. Protein product: CATSPTGAYGYTF.

CDR3 sequence: CASGRLALPPYF. Here the CDR3 DNA reads TGTGCCAGCGGACGACTAGCGCTACCCCCGTATTTT. V gene TRBV27 combines with J gene TRBJ2-3; TRBD2 agrees at 8 bases. Germline V gene lookup returns CDR1 MNHEY and CDR2 SMNVEV (reference sequence). V dropped 8 bases and J dropped 14; count of bases not matched to a gene: 12. The CDR3 contains 12 residues.

The chain combines TRBV11-3 with TRBJ2-2; 12 positions agree with TRBD2. Germline CDR1 is SGHNT and CDR2 is YENEEA. V was clipped by 5 bases and J by 1 base; unmatched bases: 2. This CDR3 comprises 16 residues. In DNA, the CDR3 is TGTGCCAGCAGCCTACTAGCGGGAGGGAACACCGGGGAGCTGTTTTTT. This translates into CASSLLAGGNTGELFF.

The rearrangement links TRBV7-2 to TRBJ1-6; D gene ambiguous. The CDR3 length is 13 residues. V shed 6 bases and J shed 10 bases, with 13 bases lying between them. Germline loops: CDR1 SGHTA, CDR2 FQGNSA. The CDR3 DNA is TGTGCCAGCAGTGCGGCGGCAGACTCACCCCTCCACTTT. It is translated as CASSAAADSPLHF.

The gene calls are TRBV4-3 and TRBJ2-4; 11 bases map to TRBD1. Per the germline V gene, CDR1 is LGHNA and CDR2 is YSLEER. This CDR3 region has 15 residues. V was clipped by 2 bases and J by 9 bases; unmatched bases: 6. CDR3 bases: TGCGCCAGCAGCCAATGGGACAGGGGGACGGCCATTCAGTACTTC. Amino acids: CASSQWDRGTAIQYF.

The V call is TRBV19, the J call TRBJ2-1; TRBD2 matches at 7 bases. CDR3 size: 13 residues. The germline V gene encodes CDR1 LNHDA and CDR2 SQIVND (reference sequence). After removal of 3 bases from V and 9 bases from J, the junction contained 5 bases not matched to a gene. The CDR3 region has the DNA TGTGCCAGTAGTATTGGGAGGGACGGTGAGCAGTTCTTC. Translation: CASSIGRDGEQFF. Combining the CDR3 with reference TRBV19 and TRBJ2-1 gives the whole variable domain DGGITQSPKYLFRKEGQNVTLSCEQNLNHDAMYWYRQDPGQGLRLIYYSQIVNDFQKGDIAEGYSVSREKKESFPLTVTSAQKNPTAFYLCASSIGRDGEQFFGPGTRLTVL.

The gene calls are TRBV5-5 and TRBJ2-7; 8 bases map to TRBD1. V lost 4 bases to trimming and J lost 0 bases; unmatched junction nucleotides: 6. Germline V lookup: CDR1 SGHKS, CDR2 YYEKEE (reference sequence). The CDR3 has 15 amino acids. Written as DNA, the CDR3 is TGTGCCAGCAGCGACCGGGACAGGAGCTCCTACGAGCAGTACTTC. This codes for CASSDRDRSSYEQYF.

The chain joins TRBV10-3 to TRBJ2-2; 10 bases fit TRBD1. Losses at the gene ends were 11 bases for V and 4 bases for J; bases not matched to a gene: 7. Germline CDR1 and CDR2: ENHRY and SYGVKD. The CDR3 length is 14 residues. CDR3 bases: TGTGCCTCCCGACAGGGGGCAGGCACCGGGGAGCTGTTTTTT. It translates to CASRQGAGTGELFF.

V and J are TRBV19 and TRBJ2-5, with a weak D call TRBD2 (6 bases). The V gene lost 4 bases and the J gene lost 2 bases, with 14 bases spanning the gap. This CDR3 has 15 residues. Germline V gene data show CDR1 as LNHDA and CDR2 as SQIVND (reference sequence). The CDR3 region has the DNA TGTGCCAGTAGTAGGCCTAGCGCCCCTCAAGAGACCCAGTACTTC. It is translated as CASSRPSAPQETQYF.

The V and J genes are TRBV19 and TRBJ1-6; D possibly corresponds to TRBD1 (6 bases). The V end lost 3 bases, the J end lost 7 bases, and 13 bases lay between the germline ends. CDR1 is LNHDA and CDR2 is SQIVND in the germline V gene (reference sequence). CDR3 size: 15 residues. Here the CDR3 DNA reads TGTGCCAGTAGTATCGGGGCAGGGGAGAATTCACCCCTCCACTTT. Translating it yields CASSIGAGENSPLHF.

CDR3 in DNA: TGTGCCAGCAGCTTAGCTTGGGTTGGGGAGACGGGGGAAACAGATACGCAGTATTTT. Translated: CASSLAWVGETGETDTQYF. This chain links TRBV7-8 with TRBJ2-3; tentative D call: TRBD2 (6 bases). Germline CDR1 and CDR2: SGHVS and FQNEAQ. V was pared by 0 bases and J by 3 bases, with 22 bases between. The CDR3 runs 19 residues. The whole variable domain, remainder taken from reference TRBV7-8 and TRBJ2-3, is GAGVSQSPRYKVAKRGQDVALRCDPISGHVSLFWYQQALGQGPEFLTYFQNEAQLDKSGLPSDRFFAERPEGSVSTLKIQRTQQEDSAVYLCASSLAWVGETGETDTQYFGPGTRLTVL.

The chain combines TRBV9 with TRBJ1-2; 7 bases are a match to TRBD1. The CDR3 spans 13 residues. The germline V gene encodes CDR1 SGDLS and CDR2 YYNGEE. V lost 3 bases and J lost 6; bases outside the gene matches: 5. The CDR3 DNA sequence: TGTGCCAGCAGCGAGGGGACAGATGATGGCTACACCTTC. This translates into CASSEGTDDGYTF.

The J gene is TRBJ1-4, the V gene TRBV14; D not resolved. Looked up from germline, CDR1 is SGHDN and CDR2 is FVKESK. The CDR3 is 14 amino acids. The V and J ends lost 2 bases and 2 bases respectively, with 6 bases between them. The CDR3 here is CASSQPRTNEKLFF. CDR3 DNA sequence: TGTGCCAGCAGCCAACCCAGGACTAATGAAAAACTGTTTTTT.

This clone was recorded a few times. The rearrangement joins TRBV28 to TRBJ2-4; D unclear. In germline, CDR1 is MDHEN, CDR2 SYDVKM. The germline V and J ends were trimmed by 8 bases and 2 bases, with 10 bases remaining between them. The CDR3 is 13 residues long. CDR3 residues: CASAQASKNIQYF. CDR3 in DNA: TGTGCCAGCGCCCAGGCGTCCAAAAACATTCAGTACTTC. The full variable domain, with the rest looked up from reference TRBV28 and TRBJ2-4, is DVKVTQSSRYLVKRTGEKVFLECVQDMDHENMFWYRQDPGLGLRLIYFSYDVKMKEKGDIPEGYSVSREKKERFSLILESASTNQTSMYLCASAQASKNIQYFGAGTRLSVL.

This rearrangement joins TRBV9 to TRBJ1-1; TRBD1 matches at 9 bases. Looked up from germline, CDR1 is SGDLS and CDR2 is YYNGEE. The length of the CDR3 is 13 residues. V trimming: 3 bases; J trimming: 4 bases; junction bases outside the gene matches: 1. The CDR3 nucleotides read TGTGCCAGCAGCGCGACAGGGGGCACTGAAGCTTTCTTT. Amino acid sequence: CASSATGGTEAFF.

This clone was seen more than once but under ten times. J is TRBJ1-5 and V is TRBV12-1; the D call TRBD1 from the table was never checked on the DNA. TRBV12-1 is a documented pseudogene. This CDR3 comprises 16 residues. The CDR3 DNA is TGTGCCAGCAGCCTACCGGGTCAGGGGGCGAATCAGCCCCAGCATTTT. Residues: CASSLPGQGANQPQHF.